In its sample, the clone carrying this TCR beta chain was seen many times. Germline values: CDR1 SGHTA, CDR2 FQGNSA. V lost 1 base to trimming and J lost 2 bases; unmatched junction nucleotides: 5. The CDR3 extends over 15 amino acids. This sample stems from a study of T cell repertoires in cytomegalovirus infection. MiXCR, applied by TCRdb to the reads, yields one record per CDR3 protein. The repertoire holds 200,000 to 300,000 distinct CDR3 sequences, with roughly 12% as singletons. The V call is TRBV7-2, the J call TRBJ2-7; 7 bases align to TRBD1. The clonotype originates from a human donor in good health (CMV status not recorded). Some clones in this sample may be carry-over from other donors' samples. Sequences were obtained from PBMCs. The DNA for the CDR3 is TGTGCCAGCAGCTTAGACGCGACAGGGACCTACGAGCAGTACTTC. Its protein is CASSLDATGTYEQYF.